This T cell receptor (beta chain) was captured by sequencing in a study of response to subunit inactivated influenza vaccine. Remarks on this clonotype: Its matching antigen is unknown.

Findings and limits, study-wide: There was a suggestion from the authors that each seasonal influenza vaccination recruits few new T cells.

Germline trimming cut 2 bases from V and 16 bases from J; bases unmatched to any gene: 9. From germline, CDR1 is SEHNR and CDR2 FQNEAQ (reference sequence). The CDR3 totals 13 residues. Via MiXCR, TCRdb re-called the RT-PCR reads, giving one row per CDR3 protein. The sample records roughly 570,000 distinct CDR3 sequences, around 15% being singletons. The sample in question was PBMCs from blood, obtained about 12 days after vaccination. The chain has TRBV7-9 and TRBJ2-1, with 9 bases fitting TRBD2. The TCR sequence derives from a man in his fifties who received an inactivated influenza vaccine. The CDR3 is CASSLRSGGRDFF. Here the CDR3 DNA reads TGTGCCAGCAGCTTAAGATCGGGCGGGAGGGATTTCTTC.